The rows below give T cell receptor beta chains drawn from one sample of a study of OX40 agonist ivuxolimab in advanced cancers. Generated by immunoSEQ multiplex PCR, the TCRdb table keeps only in-frame clones and is missing some. The sample carries approximately 82,000 clones, 75% to 90% recorded once. The input for sequencing was CD4+ or CD8+ T cells sorted from blood, taken in a trial of the OX40 agonist ivuxolimab. These receptors all come from an adult with an advanced solid tumor such as melanoma, head and neck, liver or kidney cancer. The CDR3 runs from the conserved cysteine through the conserved F or W. Each record gives: clone size, D gene, J gene, CDR3 length, V gene, CDR3 protein, CDR3 DNA. A D gene is named only where the DNA matches it firmly. The size entry is marked missing in some rows and otherwise reads once, few, many or a size class.

once,TRBD1,TRBJ2-2,17,TRBV9,CASSVGMGQGATGELFF,TGTGCCAGCAGCGTAGGGATGGGACAGGGTGCCACCGGGGAGCTGTTTTTT
NA,NA,TRBJ2-1,13,TRBV11-3,CASSLNFYNEQFF,TGTGCCAGCAGCTTAAACTTCTACAATGAGCAGTTCTTC
NA,NA,TRBJ2-2,15,TRBV7-2,CASRKVTPNTGELFF,TGTGCCAGCAGAAAGGTGACCCCGAACACCGGGGAGCTGTTTTTT
NA,NA,TRBJ1-4,14,TRBV2,CASSEDGIMKPLSF,TGTGCCAGCAGTGAAGACGGCATAATGAAACCGCTTTCATTT
NA,NA,TRBJ1-2,15,TRBV4-1,CASSQDRTVSYGYTF,TGCGCCAGCAGCCAAGATAGGACCGTCAGTTATGGCTACACCTTC
NA,TRBD1,TRBJ2-6,16,TRBV5-5,CASSLGTGSGANVLTF,TGTGCCAGCAGCTTAGGGACAGGGTCTGGGGCCAACGTCCTGACTTTC
NA,NA,TRBJ2-5,15,TRBV4-3,CASSQVAGFGETQYF,TGCGCCAGCAGCCAAGTGGCAGGGTTTGGAGAGACCCAGTACTTC
NA,NA,TRBJ1-5,14,TRBV18,CASSPSGEQGPQHF,TGTGCCAGCTCACCGAGTGGGGAACAGGGGCCCCAGCATTTT
NA,NA,TRBJ2-7,11,TRBV5-5,CASSSRYEQYF,TGTGCCAGCAGCTCACGCTACGAGCAGTACTTC
NA,NA,TRBJ1-5,16,TRBV14,CASRGAGEGSNQPQHF,TGTGCCAGCAGAGGAGCGGGAGAGGGTAGCAATCAGCCCCAGCATTTT
NA,TRBD1,TRBJ2-7,14,TRBV19,CASSPGTGTDEQYF,TGTGCCAGTAGCCCGGGGACAGGGACCGACGAGCAGTACTTC
NA,TRBD1,TRBJ1-2,15,TRBV5-1,CASSLGGTGAYGYTF,TGCGCCAGCAGCTTGGGGGGGACAGGCGCGTATGGCTACACCTTC
NA,TRBD1,TRBJ1-4,14,TRBV5-4,CASSLQGANEKLFF,TGTGCCAGCAGCTTGCAGGGGGCTAATGAAAAACTGTTTTTT
NA,NA,TRBJ2-5,12,TRBV5-4,CASSLWQETQYF,TGTGCCAGCAGCTTGTGGCAAGAGACCCAGTACTTC
NA,NA,TRBJ2-5,14,TRBV7-9,CASSSSGGLETQYF,TGTGCCAGCAGCTCCTCAGGGGGGCTCGAGACCCAGTACTTC
NA,TRBD2,TRBJ2-3,18,TRBV4-1,CASSQLRGLDSSTDTQYF,TGCGCCAGCAGCCAATTGCGGGGGTTAGATTCTAGCACAGATACGCAGTATTTT
NA,NA,TRBJ1-1,14,TRBV7-2,CASSLLRGNTEAFF,TGTGCCAGCAGCTTATTAAGGGGGAACACTGAAGCTTTCTTT
NA,TRBD2,TRBJ2-7,14,TRBV10-3,CAISGSGGGYEQYF,TGTGCCATCAGCGGATCGGGGGGTGGGTACGAGCAGTACTTC
NA,NA,TRBJ1-4,16,TRBV7-9,CASSLGRRLRDEKLFF,TGTGCCAGCAGCTTGGGCCGTAGGCTTAGGGATGAAAAACTGTTTTTT
NA,NA,TRBJ2-2,13,TRBV25-1,CASSPSNTGELFF,TGTGCCAGCAGCCCTAGTAACACCGGGGAGCTGTTTTTT
once,NA,TRBJ1-4,15,TRBV5-1,CASSLVQGEVEKLFF,TGCGCCAGCAGCTTGGTCCAGGGAGAGGTTGAAAAACTGTTTTTT
NA,NA,TRBJ2-3,14,TRBV19,CASRVASSTDTQYF,TGTGCCAGTAGAGTGGCGTCTAGCACAGATACGCAGTATTTT
NA,NA,TRBJ1-5,13,TRBV6-1,CASRDYSNQPQHF,TGTGCCAGCCGCGATTATAGCAATCAGCCCCAGCATTTT
once,TRBD1,TRBJ1-2,14,TRBV6-5,CASSEGQVYYGYTF,TGTGCCAGCAGTGAGGGACAGGTTTACTATGGCTACACCTTC
NA,NA,TRBJ2-2,16,TRBV5-4,CASSLVPTGDTGELFF,TGTGCCAGCAGCTTGGTGCCTACGGGTGACACCGGGGAGCTGTTTTTT
NA,NA,TRBJ1-1,14,TRBV28,CASSLPRVNTEAFF,TGTGCCAGCAGTTTGCCCCGGGTGAACACTGAAGCTTTCTTT
NA,TRBD2,TRBJ2-7,15,TRBV5-4,CASSYGLAEPYEQYF,TGTGCCAGCAGCTACGGACTAGCGGAGCCCTACGAGCAGTACTTC
few,TRBD1,TRBJ1-5,14,TRBV19,CASSKDRGRQPQHF,TGTGCCAGTAGTAAGGACAGGGGGCGTCAGCCCCAGCATTTT
NA,NA,TRBJ1-3,15,TRBV28,CASSLEQFSGNTIYF,TGTGCCAGCAGTTTGGAACAATTCTCTGGAAACACCATATATTTT
NA,NA,TRBJ1-1,15,TRBV28,CASSPPLRGPTEAFF,TGTGCCAGCAGTCCCCCTTTGAGGGGCCCCACTGAAGCTTTCTTT
NA,NA,TRBJ2-2,11,TRBV6-5,CASSRTGELFF,TGTGCCAGCAGTCGGACCGGGGAGCTGTTTTTT
NA,NA,TRBJ1-1,13,TRBV27,CASSFSRGAEAFF,TGTGCCAGCAGTTTCAGCAGGGGAGCTGAAGCTTTCTTT
NA,TRBD1,TRBJ2-7,15,TRBV7-2,CASSFSSGQPYEQYF,TGTGCCAGCAGCTTCTCATCGGGACAGCCCTACGAGCAGTACTTC